What follows describes a single TCR beta chain. The sample belongs to a study of blood T cell repertoires in COVID-19. Study overall: There were acute and convalescent COVID-19 samples, and they came from the United States, Italy and Spain.

Source study methods: Nucleated cell number was recorded as an estimate derived from reference gene primer amplification. The data were produced by immunoSEQ multiplex PCR, yet TCRdb's version contains in-frame clones alone and is incomplete. V, J and clone size reflect that table, while D and trimming were determined from the DNA. Here the sample spans about 350,000 clones, 88% being singletons. CDR3 length: 17 amino acids. V was clipped by 0 bases and J by 0 bases; unmatched bases: 7. Germline V gene data show CDR1 as MDHEN and CDR2 as SYDVKM. The TCR originated in a woman aged 25 to 45 who had been exposed to COVID-19. Material for sequencing was PBMCs or T cells enriched from blood (not recorded which). The chain couples TRBV28 to TRBJ1-2; TRBD1 matches at 7 bases. This CDR3 is CASSLWGDRASNYGYTF. The CDR3 coding sequence is TGTGCCAGCAGTTTATGGGGTGACAGGGCATCTAACTATGGCTACACCTTC.